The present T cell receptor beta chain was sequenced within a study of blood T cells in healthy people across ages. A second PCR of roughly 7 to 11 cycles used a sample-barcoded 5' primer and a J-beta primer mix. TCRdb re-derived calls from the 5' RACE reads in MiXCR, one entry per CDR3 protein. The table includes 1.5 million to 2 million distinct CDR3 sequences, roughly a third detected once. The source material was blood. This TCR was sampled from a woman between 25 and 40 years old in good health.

The CDR3 here is CASSLSVGVGDEQFF. The CDR3 DNA reads as TGTGCCAGCAGCTTAAGTGTGGGAGTGGGGGATGAGCAGTTCTTC. This rearrangement joins TRBV7-6 to TRBJ2-1; either TRBD1 or TRBD2 may fit D (5 bases each). This CDR3 has 15 residues. CDR1 is SGHVS, CDR2 FNYEAQ, per germline. V was shortened by 2 bases and J by 8 bases, with 16 bases between the two germline ends.